One TCR beta chain is described in this entry. The target antigen is unknown. TCRdb recomputed calls from the 5' RACE reads with MiXCR, one row per CDR3 protein. The repertoire holds 550,000 to 700,000 distinct CDR3 sequences, 15% to 20% seen once, with approximately 8.1% in the top ten. This entry belongs to a study of T-cell memory formation after mild COVID-19. Study-wide background: In these data, TCR clusters were largely donor specific. Study-wide results and limits: Pre-infection memory carried some responding clones, suggesting that cross-reactive memory joined. Day 15 to 85 contractors were CD4/CD8 balanced; later expanders leaned CD4+. Among CD4+ contracting clones, most were CM and EM, and CD8+ ones EMRA.

In germline, CDR1 is LNHDA, CDR2 SQIVND (reference sequence). V was clipped by 6 bases and J by 3 bases; unmatched bases: 7. The CDR3 runs 15 residues. The specimen was PBMCs or a T cell subset sorted from them (not recorded which). The rearrangement links TRBV19 to TRBJ2-3; 9 nucleotides line up with TRBD1. This TCR came from an adult woman who had mild COVID-19 (a few samples of this study predate the infection). Cell type and time point are not known. The CDR3, as DNA: TGTGCCAGTAGCAGGACAGGGGTACAGACAGATACGCAGTATTTT. This translates into CASSRTGVQTDTQYF.